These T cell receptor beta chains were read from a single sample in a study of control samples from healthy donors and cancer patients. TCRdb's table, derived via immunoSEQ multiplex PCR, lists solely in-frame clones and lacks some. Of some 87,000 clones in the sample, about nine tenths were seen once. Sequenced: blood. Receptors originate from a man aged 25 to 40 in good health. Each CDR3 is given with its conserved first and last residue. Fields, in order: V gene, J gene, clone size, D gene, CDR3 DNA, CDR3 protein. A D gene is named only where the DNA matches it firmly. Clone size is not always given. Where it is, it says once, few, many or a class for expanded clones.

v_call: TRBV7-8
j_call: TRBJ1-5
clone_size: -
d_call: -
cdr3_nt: TGTGCCAGCAGCTCCCTCGGTAATCAGCCCCAGCATTTT
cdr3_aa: CASSSLGNQPQHF

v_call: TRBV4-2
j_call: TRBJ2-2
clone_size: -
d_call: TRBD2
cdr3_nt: TGTGCCAGCAGCCGGACTAGCGGCTTCACCGGGGAGCTGTTTTTT
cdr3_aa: CASSRTSGFTGELFF

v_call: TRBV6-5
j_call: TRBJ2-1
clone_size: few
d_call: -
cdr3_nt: TGTGCCAGCACCGTCCAGGGATCTAACAATGAGCAGTTCTTC
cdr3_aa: CASTVQGSNNEQFF

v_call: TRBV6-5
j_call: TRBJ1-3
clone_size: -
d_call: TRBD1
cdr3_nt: TGTGCCAGCAATCTGGACAGGGCGGCAAACACCATATATTTT
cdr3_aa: CASNLDRAANTIYF

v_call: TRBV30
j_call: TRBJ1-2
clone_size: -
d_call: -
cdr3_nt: TGTGCCTGGAGTGTGGGGGGGATTTATGGCTACACCTTC
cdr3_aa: CAWSVGGIYGYTF

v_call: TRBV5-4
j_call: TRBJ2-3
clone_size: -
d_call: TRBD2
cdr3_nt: TGTGCCAGCAGTTTTAAAGCGGGGGGCACAGATACGCAGTATTTT
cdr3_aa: CASSFKAGGTDTQYF

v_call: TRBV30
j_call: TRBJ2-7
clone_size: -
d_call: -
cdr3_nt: TGTGCCTGGAGTGTGAGTGACGAGCAGTACTTC
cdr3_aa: CAWSVSDEQYF

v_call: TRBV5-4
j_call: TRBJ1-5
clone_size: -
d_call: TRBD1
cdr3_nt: TGTGCCAGCAGCTCAGGGGGGACCAATCAGCCCCAGCATTTT
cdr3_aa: CASSSGGTNQPQHF

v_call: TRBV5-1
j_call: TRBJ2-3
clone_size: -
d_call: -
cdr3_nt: TGCGCCAGCAGCCCGGTCCCCGACGCAGATACGCAGTATTTT
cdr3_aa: CASSPVPDADTQYF

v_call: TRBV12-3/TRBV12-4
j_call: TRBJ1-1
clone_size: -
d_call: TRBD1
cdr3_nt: TGTGCCACGTCCGGGACAGGGGTTACAGAAGCTTTCTTT
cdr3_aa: CATSGTGVTEAFF

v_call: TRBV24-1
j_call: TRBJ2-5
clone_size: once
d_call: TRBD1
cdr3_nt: TGTGCCACCAGTGGCCCGCCGGGACAGGCCGGGGAGACCCAGTACTTC
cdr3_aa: CATSGPPGQAGETQYF

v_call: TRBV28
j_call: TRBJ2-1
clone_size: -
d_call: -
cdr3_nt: TGTGCCAGCACCCCGAAACGGACAGTCTCCTACAATGAGCAGTTCTTC
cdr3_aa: CASTPKRTVSYNEQFF

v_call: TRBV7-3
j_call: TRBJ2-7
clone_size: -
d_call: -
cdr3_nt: TGTGCCAGCAGACCCACGGGAGCGGCTTACGAGCAGTACTTC
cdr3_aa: CASRPTGAAYEQYF

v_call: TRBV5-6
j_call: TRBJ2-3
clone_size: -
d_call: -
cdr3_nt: TGTGCCAGCAGCTTGTCCCCTATCGGGGCTTCCCTATTTTACAATACGCAGTATTTT
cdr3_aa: CASSLSPIGASLFYNTQYF

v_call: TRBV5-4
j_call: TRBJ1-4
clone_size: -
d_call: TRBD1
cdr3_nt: TGTGCCAGCAGCTTGCTGGGACAGGGGAGTGAAAAACTGTTTTTT
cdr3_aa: CASSLLGQGSEKLFF

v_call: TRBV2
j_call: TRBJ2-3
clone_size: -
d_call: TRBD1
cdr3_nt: TGTGCCAGCAGTGAAAGGGGGCCCCCCACAGATACGCAGTATTTT
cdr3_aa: CASSERGPPTDTQYF

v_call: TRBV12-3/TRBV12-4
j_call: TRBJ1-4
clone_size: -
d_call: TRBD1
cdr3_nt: TGTGCCAGCAGGGAAAAGCCGGGACAGACACTGTTTTTT
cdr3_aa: CASREKPGQTLFF

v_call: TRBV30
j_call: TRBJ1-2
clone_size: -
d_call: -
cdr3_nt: TGTGCCTGGGGTGGGGGCCTTTTAAGGGGAGTCTATGGCTACACCTTC
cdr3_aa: CAWGGGLLRGVYGYTF

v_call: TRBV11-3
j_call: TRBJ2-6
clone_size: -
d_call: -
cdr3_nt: TGTGCCAGCAGCCAAGGGGGGCCTGGGGCCAACGTCCTGACTTTC
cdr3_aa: CASSQGGPGANVLTF

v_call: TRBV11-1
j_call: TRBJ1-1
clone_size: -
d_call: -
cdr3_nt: TGTGCCAGCAGCTACCTGACAGTCACTGAAGCTTTCTTT
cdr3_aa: CASSYLTVTEAFF

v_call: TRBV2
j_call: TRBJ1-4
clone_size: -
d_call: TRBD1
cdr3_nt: TGTGCCAGCGATAAGACAGGGACCTTCGAAAAACTGTTTTTT
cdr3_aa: CASDKTGTFEKLFF

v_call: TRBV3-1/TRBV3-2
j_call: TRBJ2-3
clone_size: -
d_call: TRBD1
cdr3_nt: TGTGCCAGCAGCCAGGGACAGACTCGCACAGATACGCAGTATTTT
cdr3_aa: CASSQGQTRTDTQYF

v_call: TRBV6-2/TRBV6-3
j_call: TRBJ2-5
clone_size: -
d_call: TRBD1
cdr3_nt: TGTGCCAGCAGGCCTCAGGACAGGGGATGGAAGACCCAGTACTTC
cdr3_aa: CASRPQDRGWKTQYF

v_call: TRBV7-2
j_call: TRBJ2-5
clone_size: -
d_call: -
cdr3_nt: TGTGCCAGCAGCGTAAACAGGGTTCTCGAGACCCAGTACTTC
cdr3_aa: CASSVNRVLETQYF

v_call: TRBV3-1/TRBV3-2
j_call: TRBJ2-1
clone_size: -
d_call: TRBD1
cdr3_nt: TGTGCCAGCAGCACAGCAGGACAGGTGGGTGAGCAGTTCTTC
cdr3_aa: CASSTAGQVGEQFF

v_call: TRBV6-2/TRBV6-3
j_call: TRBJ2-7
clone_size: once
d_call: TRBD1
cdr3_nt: TGTGCCAGCAGTGGTCCAGGGGGCCCTCGGACCTACGAGCAGTACTTC
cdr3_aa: CASSGPGGPRTYEQYF

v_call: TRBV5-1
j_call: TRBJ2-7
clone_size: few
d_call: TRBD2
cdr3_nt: TGCGCCAGCACCCGACTAGCGGAGCCCTACGAGCAGTACTTC
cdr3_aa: CASTRLAEPYEQYF